The rows below give T cell receptor beta chains drawn from one sample of a study of T cells after yellow fever vaccination. TCRdb reanalysed the 5' RACE reads using MiXCR and keeps one entry per CDR3 protein. The sample records hundreds of thousands of distinct CDR3 sequences, 13% being singletons. The sequencing used PBMCs, collected on the day of the yellow fever booster vaccination. The source of these receptors is a young man who received the YFV17D yellow fever vaccine. The conserved cysteine and the conserved F or W are not part of the CDR3 here. The size field is filled for only some rows; it gives once, few, many or a size class.

CDR3aa: SARDTGMTPQH; abundance: NA; v_gene: TRBV20-1; j_gene: TRBJ1-5
CDR3aa: SARERLAEPLGTQY; abundance: few; v_gene: TRBV20-1; j_gene: TRBJ2-5
CDR3aa: ASSYSSGKPKTRFNEQF; abundance: few; v_gene: TRBV6-5; j_gene: TRBJ2-1
CDR3aa: ASGSPGTGSYGYT; abundance: few; v_gene: TRBV12-5; j_gene: TRBJ1-2
CDR3aa: ASSQDWAGDEQY; abundance: NA; v_gene: TRBV14; j_gene: TRBJ2-7
CDR3aa: ASSKSGQTPCCSQY; abundance: NA; v_gene: TRBV21-1; j_gene: TRBJ2-7
CDR3aa: ASSPRGPRRVNYGYT; abundance: few; v_gene: TRBV19; j_gene: TRBJ1-2
CDR3aa: ASSPRTVGHAGSYNEQF; abundance: few; v_gene: TRBV18; j_gene: TRBJ2-1
CDR3aa: ASSHPGLAGLEYNEQF; abundance: many; v_gene: TRBV5-1; j_gene: TRBJ2-1
CDR3aa: ASSERQGPTTYEQY; abundance: NA; v_gene: TRBV25-1; j_gene: TRBJ2-7
CDR3aa: AASNRYNEQF; abundance: NA; v_gene: TRBV5-4; j_gene: TRBJ2-1
CDR3aa: ASTQEGDNEQF; abundance: many; v_gene: TRBV2; j_gene: TRBJ2-1
CDR3aa: ASKLAGGRNEQF; abundance: few; v_gene: TRBV2; j_gene: TRBJ2-1